The following is a T cell receptor (beta chain) sequence with its context. Indicated time point: baseline pretreatment blood. The treatment is: 15 Gy SBRT to primary tumor, nephrectomy 4 weeks later. The tumor was a clear cell renal cell carcinoma. The sample comes from a study of radiation and T cells in renal cell carcinoma. TCRdb keeps only in-frame clones here, not all; method: immunoSEQ multiplex PCR. Found here are approximately 100,000 clones, about 88% of them singletons; the top ten hold around 7.9%. Germline values: CDR1 SGDLS, CDR2 YYNGEE. This CDR3 is built from 14 residues. Trimming removed 3 bases from V and 4 bases from J, with 13 bases in between.

This TCR was recovered from a man between 50 and 59 years old with renal cell carcinoma. V gene TRBV9 combines with J gene TRBJ1-2; tentatively, D is TRBD1 (5 bases). This material consisted of blood, taken from a patient whose treatment included radiotherapy and nephrectomy. This CDR3 is CASSDFQGSYGYTF. For the CDR3, the DNA is TGTGCCAGCAGCGACTTTCAGGGTAGCTATGGCTACACCTTC.